This T cell receptor beta chain originates from a study of cytomegalovirus exposure and HLA in healthy donors. Study context: There were some 81 million unique TCRs (from HLA-typed donors) in an early data release.

The germline V gene has CDR1 SGHNT and CDR2 YYREEE (reference sequence). The V and J ends lost 4 bases and 7 bases respectively, with 20 bases between them. This CDR3 has 15 residues. Study-level findings and limits: Among TCR beta chains of equal frequency, HLA-associated ones were more clonally expanded in a later analysis. A likely sequencing artifact accounted for one observed cluster of highly shared sequence variants.

To note about this clone: Its specificity is unknown.

A multiplex PCR was run with 60 Vbeta primers and 13 Jbeta primers. Measured with immunoSEQ multiplex PCR; TCRdb has only the in-frame clones, and not every one. The data contain about 120,000 clones, 77% of them singletons. The material sequenced was PBMCs. This chain uses TRBV5-4 with TRBJ1-2; maybe TRBD1 (6 bases). The receptor was isolated from a man aged 18 to 30 in good health and CMV-seropositive. As DNA, the CDR3 is TGTGCCAGCAGCCAATCAAAACGGGGGGGGCTTGGCTACACCTTC. Protein: CASSQSKRGGLGYTF.